This T cell receptor (beta chain) was sequenced during a study of blood T cells in healthy people across ages. Study summary: Per two T cells, about one barcoded beta molecule was captured through template switching. General observations from the study: From one million sequenced T cells, diversity estimates were lower bounds. Naive T cell percentage strongly correlated with TCR beta diversity.

On this clonotype itself: Its antigen is currently unknown.

A J-beta primer mix and a sample-barcoded 5' primer were used in a second PCR of about 7 to 11 cycles. From the 5' RACE reads, TCRdb called clonotypes with MiXCR, one entry per CDR3 protein. The sample lists under 800,000 distinct CDR3 sequences, approximately 21% occurring once. V shed 5 bases and J 3 bases; nucleotides not matched to a gene: 4. The CDR3 covers 14 residues. CDR1 LGHDT and CDR2 YNNKEL come from the germline V gene (reference sequence). This clonotype was sampled from a man between 65 and 80 years old in good health. Source material: blood. The chain links TRBV3-1 to TRBJ2-5, with 9 bases fitting TRBD2. CDR3 amino acids: CASSYLAGEETQYF. The CDR3 DNA reads as TGTGCCAGCAGCTATTTAGCGGGAGAAGAGACCCAGTACTTC.